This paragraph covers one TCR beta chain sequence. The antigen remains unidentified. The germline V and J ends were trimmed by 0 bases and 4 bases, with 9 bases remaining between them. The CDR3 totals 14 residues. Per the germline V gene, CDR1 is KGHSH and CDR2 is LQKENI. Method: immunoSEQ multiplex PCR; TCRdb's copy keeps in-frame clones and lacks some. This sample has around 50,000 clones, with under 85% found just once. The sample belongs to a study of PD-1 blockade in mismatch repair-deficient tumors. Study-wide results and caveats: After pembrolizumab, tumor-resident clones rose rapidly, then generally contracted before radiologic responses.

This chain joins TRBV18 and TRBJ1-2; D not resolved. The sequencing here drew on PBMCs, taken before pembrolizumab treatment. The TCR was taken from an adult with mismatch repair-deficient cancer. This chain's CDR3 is CASSPPEDSYGYTF. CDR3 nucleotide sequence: TGTGCCAGCTCACCACCAGAGGATAGCTATGGCTACACCTTC.